A selection of T cell receptor beta chains follows, all from one sample in a study of OX40 agonist ivuxolimab in advanced cancers. Assay used: immunoSEQ multiplex PCR; TCRdb lists only in-frame clones, some missing. Here the sample spans 50,000 or so clones, 87% being singletons. The sample consisted of CD4+ or CD8+ T cells sorted from blood, taken in a trial of the OX40 agonist ivuxolimab. Receptors originate from an adult with an advanced solid tumor such as melanoma, head and neck, liver or kidney cancer. CDR3s include the opening cysteine and the closing phenylalanine or tryptophan. The D gene is left open where the match is weak. Some rows have no size entry. The others give once, few or many, or a class for an expanded clone.

length | size | D | J | V | CDR3 | DNA
13 | - | - | TRBJ1-6 | TRBV9 | CASSGRNNSPLHF | TGTGCCAGCAGCGGGCGGAATAATTCACCCCTCCACTTT
24 | once | TRBD2 | TRBJ2-3 | TRBV2 | CASKSATVAGVWEVTRASTDTQYF | TGTGCCAGCAAAAGTGCTACAGTAGCGGGAGTGTGGGAGGTAACGAGAGCTAGCACAGATACGCAGTATTTT
15 | - | - | TRBJ2-3 | TRBV7-2 | CASSLRGAHQDTQYF | TGTGCCAGCAGCTTACGGGGGGCGCATCAAGATACGCAGTATTTT
16 | - | TRBD2 | TRBJ2-1 | TRBV18 | CASSPAIAGARNEQFF | TGTGCCAGCTCACCCGCAATAGCGGGAGCTAGGAATGAGCAGTTCTTC
15 | - | - | TRBJ1-3 | TRBV5-6 | CASSLRGASGNTIYF | TGTGCCAGCAGCTTGAGGGGCGCGTCTGGAAACACCATATATTTT
19 | once | TRBD1 | TRBJ2-5 | TRBV4-1 | CASSQEGAAAGTGGMTQYF | TGCGCCAGCAGCCAAGAGGGGGCCGCCGCCGGGACAGGCGGAATGACCCAGTACTTC
17 | - | TRBD1 | TRBJ1-5 | TRBV5-4 | CASSAGGGTASNQPQHF | TGTGCCAGCAGCGCGGGTGGAGGGACAGCAAGCAATCAGCCCCAGCATTTT
14 | - | - | TRBJ1-4 | TRBV29-1 | CSVTKTTQREKLFF | TGCAGCGTGACTAAGACAACTCAGCGGGAAAAACTGTTTTTT
15 | - | - | TRBJ2-2 | TRBV6-6 | CASLKGGSGTGELFF | TGTGCCAGCTTGAAGGGGGGATCGGGCACCGGGGAGCTGTTTTTT
14 | - | TRBD1 | TRBJ1-2 | TRBV28 | CASSWTGGEDGYTF | TGTGCCAGCAGTTGGACAGGGGGCGAGGATGGCTACACCTTC
12 | once | TRBD1 | TRBJ2-5 | TRBV6-6 | CAVQGAGETQYF | TGTGCCGTACAGGGGGCTGGAGAGACCCAGTACTTC
12 | few | TRBD1 | TRBJ2-7 | TRBV11-2 | CASSPDRGEQYF | TGTGCCAGCAGCCCTGACAGGGGCGAGCAGTACTTC
14 | - | - | TRBJ1-5 | TRBV7-9 | CASSLIGAGQPQHF | TGTGCCAGCAGCTTGATAGGGGCAGGTCAGCCCCAGCATTTT
16 | - | - | TRBJ1-5 | TRBV5-5 | CASSLDGRGSNQPQHF | TGTGCCAGCAGCTTGGATGGGCGGGGTAGCAATCAGCCCCAGCATTTT
17 | - | - | TRBJ1-1 | TRBV18 | CASSPVGVHGKNTEAFF | TGTGCCAGCTCACCGGTGGGGGTCCATGGGAAGAACACTGAAGCTTTCTTT
16 | - | TRBD2 | TRBJ2-5 | TRBV13 | CASSFLGREGRETQYF | TGTGCCAGCAGCTTCCTAGGGCGGGAGGGCCGAGAGACCCAGTACTTC
13 | - | - | TRBJ2-2 | TRBV7-7 | CASSPGSVGELFF | TGTGCTAGCAGCCCAGGGTCCGTCGGGGAGCTGTTTTTT
14 | - | - | TRBJ1-4 | TRBV18 | CASSPPMVGEKLFF | TGTGCCAGCTCACCACCGATGGTTGGGGAAAAACTGTTTTTT
18 | once | - | TRBJ2-6 | TRBV4-1 | CASGPGKAFSSGANVLTF | TGCGCCAGCGGTCCAGGGAAGGCTTTCTCCTCTGGGGCCAACGTCCTGACTTTC
13 | - | TRBD2 | TRBJ2-5 | TRBV18 | CASSPPGGETQYF | TGTGCCAGCTCACCACCGGGGGGGGAGACCCAGTACTTC
14 | - | TRBD2 | TRBJ2-1 | TRBV5-1 | CASTPLAGYNEQFF | TGCGCCAGCACCCCACTAGCGGGGTACAATGAGCAGTTCTTC
12 | - | - | TRBJ2-7 | TRBV2 | CASSVRPHEQYF | TGTGCCAGCAGTGTTCGGCCCCACGAGCAGTACTTC
15 | - | - | TRBJ2-7 | TRBV4-1 | CASSQPQGGVYEQYF | TGCGCCAGCAGCCAACCCCAGGGAGGAGTATACGAGCAGTACTTC
13 | - | - | TRBJ2-7 | TRBV21-1 | CASRTGLQREQYF | TGTGCCAGCCGTACCGGCCTTCAGCGCGAGCAGTACTTC
15 | few | TRBD1 | TRBJ1-3 | TRBV19 | CASRSGQGSGNTIYF | TGTGCCAGTAGGTCCGGACAGGGGTCTGGAAACACCATATATTTT
12 | few | - | TRBJ2-7 | TRBV7-3 | CASSLPPYEQYF | TGTGCCAGCAGCCTCCCCCCCTACGAGCAGTACTTC
15 | - | - | TRBJ1-1 | TRBV18 | CASSPIHMGNTEAFF | TGTGCCAGCTCACCAATCCATATGGGGAACACTGAAGCTTTCTTT
14 | - | TRBD1 | TRBJ1-4 | TRBV6-5 | CASSYTGANEKLFF | TGTGCCAGCAGCTACACAGGGGCTAATGAAAAACTGTTTTTT
14 | - | - | TRBJ2-7 | TRBV28 | CASSLFSIRDEQYF | TGTGCCAGCAGTTTGTTTAGTATTCGGGACGAGCAGTACTTC
16 | - | TRBD2 | TRBJ2-5 | TRBV19 | CASRYSLAGVGETQYF | TGTGCCAGTAGATACTCACTAGCGGGAGTAGGAGAGACCCAGTACTTC
13 | - | - | TRBJ2-7 | TRBV5-6 | CASSHPTLDEQYF | TGTGCCAGCAGCCATCCAACCCTGGACGAGCAGTACTTC
16 | once | - | TRBJ2-3 | TRBV2 | CASHGFSGSGTDTQYF | TGTGCCAGCCACGGATTTTCAGGTAGCGGCACAGATACGCAGTATTTT
16 | - | - | TRBJ2-2 | TRBV6-4 | CASSDAPSTNTGELFF | TGTGCCAGCAGTGACGCTCCGTCCACTAACACCGGGGAGCTGTTTTTT
16 | - | - | TRBJ1-3 | TRBV19 | CASSPAGTDFSNTIYF | TGTGCCAGTAGTCCCGCCGGGACTGACTTCTCGAACACCATATATTTT
14 | - | - | TRBJ2-2 | TRBV6-5 | CASSYSGVTGELFF | TGTGCCAGCAGTTACTCGGGGGTCACCGGGGAGCTGTTTTTT
15 | few | - | TRBJ2-1 | TRBV2 | CASSRDREVGNEQFF | TGTGCCAGCAGTCGGGACCGAGAGGTGGGCAATGAGCAGTTCTTC
14 | - | TRBD2 | TRBJ2-7 | TRBV7-9 | CASSQGLAAYEQYF | TGTGCCAGCAGCCAAGGACTAGCGGCCTACGAGCAGTACTTC